This T cell receptor (beta chain) was recorded in a study of T cells after yellow fever vaccination. The CDR3 has 16 residues. The germline CDR1 and CDR2 sequences are MRHNA and SNTAGT. V was clipped by 2 bases and J by 5 bases; unmatched bases: 7. This clonotype was counted many times. Via MiXCR, TCRdb re-called the 5' RACE reads, giving one row per CDR3 protein. The data show approximately 70,000 distinct CDR3 sequences, more than 5.5% seen once. This sequence originates from a man in his late teens or twenties who received the YFV17D yellow fever vaccine. The chain joins TRBV6-4 to TRBJ2-2, with TRBD1 matching over 8 bases. The source material was CD8+ T cells sorted from PBMCs, sampled 9 to 10 days after the first yellow fever vaccination. The CDR3 sequence: CASSDGGQGQTGELFF. The CDR3 DNA reads as TGTGCCAGCAGTGACGGAGGACAGGGTCAAACCGGGGAGCTGTTTTTT.